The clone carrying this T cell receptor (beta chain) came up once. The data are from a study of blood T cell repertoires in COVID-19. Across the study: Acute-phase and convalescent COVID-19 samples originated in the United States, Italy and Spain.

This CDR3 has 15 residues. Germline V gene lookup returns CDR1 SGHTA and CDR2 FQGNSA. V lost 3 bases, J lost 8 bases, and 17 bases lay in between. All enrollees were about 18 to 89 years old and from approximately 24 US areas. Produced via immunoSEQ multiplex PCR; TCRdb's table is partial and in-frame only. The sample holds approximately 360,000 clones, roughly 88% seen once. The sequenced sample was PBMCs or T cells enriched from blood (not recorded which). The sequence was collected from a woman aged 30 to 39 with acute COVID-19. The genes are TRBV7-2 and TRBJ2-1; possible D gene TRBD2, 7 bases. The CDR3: CASSFYRGANDEQFF. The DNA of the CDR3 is TGTGCCAGCAGCTTCTACCGGGGGGCCAATGATGAGCAGTTCTTC.